The 23 T cell receptor beta chains in this list originate from one sample, sequenced in a study of T cell responses to AZD1222 COVID-19 vaccine. The repertoire was sequenced with immunoSEQ multiplex PCR; TCRdb's copy has only in-frame clones and lacks some. This sample has 100,000 to 150,000 clones, with about nine tenths found just once. This specimen consisted of peripheral blood, obtained on day 0 of AZD1222 vaccination. The source of these receptors is an adult in good health.

This rearrangement joins TRBV3-1 (or the pseudogene TRBV3-2) to TRBJ1-6; 10 positions agree with TRBD1. The V and J ends lost 2 bases and 11 bases, in that order; junction bases with no gene match: 3. Looked up from germline, CDR1 is LGHDT and CDR2 is YNNKEL (reference sequence). The CDR3 runs 14 residues. Here the CDR3 DNA reads TGTGCCAGCAGCCAAAGGGACAGGGGTCCACCCCTCCACTTT. Its protein product is CASSQRDRGPPLHF.

The CDR3 is CASSVTGFAPDGEAFF. The CDR3 DNA sequence: TGCGCCAGCAGCGTGACAGGGTTCGCACCCGACGGTGAAGCTTTCTTT. J is TRBJ1-1 and V is TRBV5-1, with 7 bases fitting TRBD1. The germline V gene has CDR1 SGHRS and CDR2 YFSETQ. The CDR3 totals 16 residues. Unmatched junction bases numbered 16, after V lost 4 bases and J lost 7 bases.

The chain joins TRBV6-5 to TRBJ1-3; 7 nucleotides agree with TRBD1. Per germline, CDR1 MNHEY and CDR2 SVGAGI. With 6 bases clipped from V and 4 bases from J, the junction kept 6 bases outside the gene matches. This CDR3 has 14 residues. CDR3 in DNA: TGTGCCAGCAGATCCGGACAGGAGGGAAACACCATATATTTT. This encodes CASRSGQEGNTIYF.

The sample holds a few counts of this clone. The rearrangement uses TRBV4-1 and TRBJ1-2; D gene unclear. Trimming stripped 1 base from V and 4 bases from J, with 10 bases between. Germline CDR1 MGHRA, CDR2 YSYEKL. The CDR3 has 14 amino acids. In DNA, the CDR3 is TGCGCCAGCAGCCAAGTAAAAGAGCTCTATGGCTACACCTTC. Amino acids: CASSQVKELYGYTF.

For this clone: Relative to the germline gene, one junction end is altered; a read error may explain this. This sequence joins TRBV3-1 (or the pseudogene TRBV3-2) and TRBJ2-1, with 12 bases fitting TRBD2. There are 17 residues in the CDR3. From germline, CDR1 is LGHDT and CDR2 YNNKEL (reference sequence). CDR3 residues: CASTQLAGGQIRNEQFF. The CDR3 bases are TGTGCCAGCACCCAACTAGCGGGGGGACAAATACGCAATGAGCAGTTCTTC.

This chain links TRBV7-2 with TRBJ1-2; maybe TRBD1 (6 bases). The germline V gene has CDR1 SGHTA and CDR2 FQGNSA. The CDR3 is made up of 14 amino acids. Trimming removed 4 bases at V and 7 bases at J, with 16 bases between. The CDR3, as DNA: TGTGCCAGCAGCTACAGGGACCGGCGTGGTGGCTACACCTTC. Translating gives CASSYRDRRGGYTF.

This sequence joins TRBV10-1 and TRBJ1-2; no firm D call. V shed 0 bases and J shed 2 bases, with 4 bases lying between them. This CDR3 is 13 amino acids long. CDR1 and CDR2 (germline): WNHNN, SYGVQD (reference sequence). The CDR3 protein is CASSESGNYGYTF. DNA for the CDR3: TGCGCCAGCAGTGAGTCGGGGAACTATGGCTACACCTTC.

The chain carries TRBV5-1 and TRBJ2-7; no clear D. V gave up 4 bases and J gave up 3 bases, with 14 bases separating them. The CDR3 is made up of 14 amino acids. CDR1 SGHRS and CDR2 YFSETQ come from the germline V gene. CDR3 in DNA: TGCGCCAGCAGCCCGTGGGCAGCTAACTACGAGCAGTACTTC. Its protein product is CASSPWAANYEQYF.

This chain joins TRBV10-3 and TRBJ1-1, with D unclear. Trimming stripped 1 base from V and 5 bases from J, with 11 bases between. The CDR3 consists of 14 residues. Germline-derived CDR1 and CDR2 are ENHRY and SYGVKD. CDR3 bases: TGTGCCATCAGTGAGTATAGCCTGGGGACTGAAGCTTTCTTT. Translation: CAISEYSLGTEAFF.

The gene calls are TRBV10-3 and TRBJ2-6; 7 positions match TRBD1. Germline values: CDR1 ENHRY, CDR2 SYGVKD. The CDR3 runs 13 residues. V gave up 9 bases and J gave up 3 bases; unmatched junction bases: 2. CDR3 in amino acids: CAITGVGANVLTF. The DNA of the CDR3 is TGTGCCATAACAGGGGTTGGGGCCAACGTCCTGACTTTC.

The gene calls are TRBV5-8 and TRBJ1-2; D is undetermined. Trimming shortened V by 3 bases and J by 4 bases, and 10 bases separated the two germline ends. Germline CDR1 and CDR2: SGHTS and YDEGEE. This CDR3 is 13 amino acids long. The CDR3 sequence: CASSSDGGYGYTF. CDR3 bases: TGTGCCAGCAGCTCGGATGGAGGCTATGGCTACACCTTC. Full variable domain (missing parts from reference TRBV5-8 and TRBJ1-2): EAGVTQSPTHLIKTRGQQATLRCSPISGHTSVYWYQQALGLGLQFLLWYDEGEERNRGNFPPRFSGRQFPNYSSELNVNALELEDSALYLCASSSDGGYGYTFGSGTRLTVV.

The V and J genes are TRBV9 and TRBJ1-1, with TRBD1 matching over 9 bases. CDR1 and CDR2 from the germline V gene are SGDLS and YYNGEE. This CDR3 comprises 17 residues. The junction had 12 bases not matched to a gene; V was cut back by 3 bases and J by 3 bases. The CDR3 spells CASSAGTGRVSDTEAFF. CDR3 nucleotides: TGTGCCAGCAGCGCAGGGACAGGGCGAGTGTCGGACACTGAAGCTTTCTTT.

The chain joins TRBV21-1 to TRBJ1-1. TRBV21-1 is labeled a pseudogene. The CDR3 totals 17 residues. The CDR3, as DNA: TGTGCCAGCAGCAAGAGCCCCGGGGCTGGGGGGTACACTGAAGCTTTCTTT. Encoded protein: CASSKSPGAGGYTEAFF.

The chain uses TRBV19 and TRBJ2-7; D uncertain. This CDR3 is 13 amino acids long. V was shortened by 3 bases and J by 2 bases, with 8 bases between the two germline ends. Per germline, CDR1 LNHDA and CDR2 SQIVND (reference sequence). This CDR3 is CASSIAGAYEQYF. The CDR3 coding sequence is TGTGCCAGTAGTATTGCCGGAGCCTACGAGCAGTACTTC.

V is TRBV5-6 and J is TRBJ2-7; the match to TRBD2 covers 11 bases. This CDR3 comprises 15 residues. V trimming: 3 bases; J trimming: 2 bases; junction bases outside the gene matches: 4. The V gene's germline CDR1 is SGHDT and CDR2 YYEEEE. The CDR3, as DNA: TGTGCCAGCAGCTACGGACTAGCGGGTCCCTACGAGCAGTACTTC. Translation: CASSYGLAGPYEQYF.

The chain combines TRBV10-3 with TRBJ2-5; D is tentatively TRBD1 or TRBD2 (6 bases each). CDR1 and CDR2 from the germline V gene are ENHRY and SYGVKD. CDR3 size: 14 residues. V was cut by 5 bases and J by 3 bases, with 13 bases left in between. CDR3 coding DNA: TGTGCCATCAGTCGCGGGACATTGGAAGAGACCCAGTACTTC. It encodes CAISRGTLEETQYF.

A single count supports this clone. V is TRBV11-2 and J is TRBJ2-7; a possible D gene is TRBD2 (6 bases). The CDR3 runs to 14 residues. V was shortened by 5 bases and J by 2 bases, with 13 bases between the two germline ends. Germline assignment: CDR1 SGHAT and CDR2 FQNNGV. CDR3 in DNA: TGTGCCAGCAGCCTTCTAGCGAGACCCTACGAGCAGTACTTC. Translated, it gives CASSLLARPYEQYF.

V and J are TRBV3-1 (or the pseudogene TRBV3-2) and TRBJ1-2; 10 bases fit TRBD1. Germline CDR1 LGHDT, CDR2 YNNKEL (reference sequence). The J segment lost 5 bases and the V segment lost 2 bases, leaving 14 bases of the junction unmatched. CDR3 length equals 18 residues. CDR3 bases: TGTGCCAGCAGCCAAAAACACACCGGGACAGGGGTGTGGTATGGCTACACCTTC. Its translation: CASSQKHTGTGVWYGYTF.

The chain has TRBV7-6 and TRBJ2-2; D perhaps matches TRBD2 (6 bases). Trimming took 2 bases from V and 2 from J, leaving 18 bases between them. CDR3 length: 18 amino acids. Germline CDR1 and CDR2: SGHVS and FNYEAQ. CDR3 nucleotides: TGTGCCAGCAGCTTAAGATCCGGGGGTGCAGATAACACCGGGGAGCTGTTTTTT. Amino acid sequence: CASSLRSGGADNTGELFF.

This chain connects TRBV4-3 to TRBJ1-2; 8 bases are a match to TRBD1. V was pared by 2 bases and J by 3 bases, with 5 bases of the junction left unmatched. The CDR3 sequence is 15 residues long. The germline CDR1 and CDR2 sequences are LGHNA and YSLEER. The CDR3 DNA follows: TGCGCCAGCAGCCAATTACCGACAGGGGACTATGGCTACACCTTC. The encoded protein is CASSQLPTGDYGYTF.

This clone came up once. The V gene is TRBV11-2, the J gene TRBJ2-5; D possibly corresponds to TRBD2 (5 bases). The CDR3 extends over 16 amino acids. Per germline, CDR1 SGHAT and CDR2 FQNNGV. The germline V and J ends were trimmed by 0 bases and 5 bases, with 16 bases remaining between them. CDR3 nucleotides: TGTGCCAGCAGCTTAGATTGGTCGGACTTCCTGGAGACCCAGTACTTC. This encodes CASSLDWSDFLETQYF.

The rearrangement uses TRBV3-1 (or the pseudogene TRBV3-2) and TRBJ2-1; weak D call: TRBD1 (6 bases). CDR1 and CDR2 (germline): LGHDT, YNNKEL (reference sequence). The CDR3 is 15 amino acids. V was shortened by 4 bases and J by 4 bases, with 14 bases between the two germline ends. CDR3 amino acids: CASSRGTSNYNEQFF. As DNA, the CDR3 is TGTGCCAGCAGCCGAGGGACATCTAATTACAATGAGCAGTTCTTC.

The chain joins TRBV28 to TRBJ2-7, with 9 bases aligning to TRBD1. The junction had 6 bases not matched to a gene; V was cut back by 4 bases and J by 5 bases. Germline V gives CDR1 MDHEN, CDR2 SYDVKM. CDR3 length: 14 residues. The CDR3 nucleotides are TGTGCCAGCAGTTCCGGGACAGGGAAACACGAGCAGTACTTC. Its protein product is CASSSGTGKHEQYF. The full variable domain, completed using reference TRBV28 and TRBJ2-7, is DVKVTQSSRYLVKRTGEKVFLECVQDMDHENMFWYRQDPGLGLRLIYFSYDVKMKEKGDIPEGYSVSREKKERFSLILESASTNQTSMYLCASSSGTGKHEQYFGPGTRLTVT.